A selection of T cell receptor beta chains follows, all from one sample in a study of T cell responses to AZD1222 COVID-19 vaccine. Profiling relied on immunoSEQ multiplex PCR, and the TCRdb table lists in-frame clones only, not all of them. The sample comprises 150,000 to 180,000 clones, roughly 90% of which are singletons, and approximately 19% rests with the top ten. The specimen was peripheral blood, collected on day 0 of AZD1222 vaccination. The source is an adult in good health. Both conserved end residues are part of each CDR3. The D gene is left open where the match is weak. Expanded clones get a size class; other rows say once, few or many, or leave the size out.

clone size	D gene	J gene	V gene	CDR3 DNA	CDR3 protein
few	NA	TRBJ2-5	TRBV15	TGTGCCACCAGCGGGGGGGCCCAGGAGACCCAGTACTTC	CATSGGAQETQYF
NA	NA	TRBJ1-6	TRBV6-5	TGTGCCAGCAACCCGTCGGAATTTTATAATTCACCCCTCCACTTT	CASNPSEFYNSPLHF
once	TRBD1	TRBJ1-1	TRBV27	TGTGCCAGCAGTTTAATGTCCAGGGGGCCCACTGAAGCTTTCTTT	CASSLMSRGPTEAFF
NA	NA	TRBJ1-6	TRBV5-1	TGCGCCAGCAGCTTTGAGAATTCACCCCTCCACTTT	CASSFENSPLHF
NA	NA	TRBJ2-1	TRBV7-2	TGTGCCAGCAGCCCACAGGGGGGGACCTACAATGAGCAGTTCTTC	CASSPQGGTYNEQFF
NA	TRBD1	TRBJ2-2	TRBV5-8	TGTGCCAGCAGCCAGGCGACAGGGCGCGGCCGAGGGGTGCTGTTTTTT	CASSQATGRGRGVLFF
once	NA	TRBJ1-5	TRBV7-9	TGTGCCAGCAGCTTGGGGGGGTCATATCAGCCCCAGCATTTT	CASSLGGSYQPQHF
NA	TRBD1	TRBJ2-7	TRBV9	TGTGCCAGCAGCGTAGCTACAGGGGCCGACGAGCAGTACTTC	CASSVATGADEQYF
NA	NA	TRBJ1-4	TRBV27	TGTGCCAGCAGTACTCGGACAGAAGGGTGGTATAATGAAAAACTGTTTTTT	CASSTRTEGWYNEKLFF
NA	TRBD2	TRBJ2-5	TRBV7-2	TGTGCCAGCAGCCAACTAGCGGGGGGGCAAGAGACCCAGTACTTC	CASSQLAGGQETQYF
NA	TRBD1	TRBJ1-4	TRBV5-5	TGTGCCAGCAGCGTAACAGGGGATGGCGAAAAACTGTTTTTT	CASSVTGDGEKLFF
NA	NA	TRBJ1-2	TRBV7-8	TGTGCCAGCAGCTTAACCAGGGTTACTCTCTACACCTTC	CASSLTRVTLYTF
NA	TRBD1	TRBJ1-4	TRBV6-5	TGTGCCAGCATGTGGACAGGGAGTGAAAAACTGTTTTTT	CASMWTGSEKLFF
NA	NA	TRBJ2-7	TRBV3-1/TRBV3-2	TGTGCCAGCAGCCAACATGACAGGCCCGAGCAGTACTTC	CASSQHDRPEQYF
NA	TRBD1	TRBJ1-2	TRBV19	TGTGCCAGTAGGCCATACAGGGGTAACTATGGCTACACCTTC	CASRPYRGNYGYTF
NA	NA	TRBJ1-2	TRBV12-3/TRBV12-4	TGTGCCAGCAGGTCTCTCAATAGCTATGGCTACACCTTC	CASRSLNSYGYTF
once	NA	TRBJ2-3	TRBV7-3	TGTGCCAGCGCTGACGTGGGGGTAACAGATACGCAGTATTTT	CASADVGVTDTQYF
NA	NA	TRBJ1-5	TRBV12-5	TGTGCTAGTGGTTTGACGACAGTTGCCTATAGCAATCAGCCCCAGCATTTT	CASGLTTVAYSNQPQHF
NA	NA	TRBJ2-3	TRBV7-2	TGTGCCAGCTTCCCACAGATCACAGATACGCAGTATTTT	CASFPQITDTQYF
NA	NA	TRBJ1-1	TRBV6-4	TGTGCCAGCAGGGGAATCAGGGGCCTACGAAACACTGAAGCTTTCTTT	CASRGIRGLRNTEAFF